This TCR beta chain was recorded in a study of T cell changes during pregnancy in multiple sclerosis. Sequencing was performed with immunoSEQ multiplex PCR; in TCRdb, only in-frame clones are kept and a portion is missing. The sample records 70,000 to 75,000 clones, roughly nine tenths being singletons. The CDR3 is 15 amino acids. V lost 3 bases to trimming and J lost 3 bases, with 14 bases between them. In germline, CDR1 is LNHDA, CDR2 SQIVND (reference sequence). The rearrangement links TRBV19 to TRBJ1-1, with a weak D call TRBD1 (6 bases). Sequenced here: peripheral blood, sampled before pregnancy. This clonotype was sampled from a female donor with multiple sclerosis, enrolled in a pregnancy study. CDR3 amino acids: CASSIPTQGYTEAFF. The CDR3 DNA sequence: TGTGCCAGTAGTATCCCAACACAGGGATACACTGAAGCTTTCTTT. Full variable domain (missing parts from reference TRBV19 and TRBJ1-1): DGGITQSPKYLFRKEGQNVTLSCEQNLNHDAMYWYRQDPGQGLRLIYYSQIVNDFQKGDIAEGYSVSREKKESFPLTVTSAQKNPTAFYLCASSIPTQGYTEAFFGQGTRLTVV.